This is a list of T cell receptor beta chains from one sample in a study of CD8 T cells in Susac syndrome. TCRdb ran MiXCR on the immunoSEQ multiplex PCR reads and lists one entry per CDR3 protein. The table lists 50,000 to 55,000 distinct CDR3 sequences, 85% to 95% of them singletons, with approximately 0.8% in the top ten. Input material: CD8+ T cells from PBMCs. These receptors were obtained from a human donor with Susac syndrome. Each CDR3 is given with its conserved first and last residue. D genes are given only for firm matches. Some rows have no size entry. The others give once, few or many, or a class for an expanded clone.

D: NA; size: NA; V: TRBV4-1; J: TRBJ1-6; DNA: TGCGCCAGCAGCGTTGGCAGCTCCTATAATTCACCCCTCCACTTT; CDR3: CASSVGSSYNSPLHF
D: TRBD1; size: NA; V: TRBV5-6; J: TRBJ2-7; DNA: TGTGCCAGCAGCGAGGACAGGGGTCCCTACGAGCAGTACTTC; CDR3: CASSEDRGPYEQYF
D: TRBD2; size: NA; V: TRBV11-2; J: TRBJ2-5; DNA: TGTGCCAGCAGCCCACGAACGGGAGGGTTGATCGGAGAGACCCAGTACTTC; CDR3: CASSPRTGGLIGETQYF
D: NA; size: NA; V: TRBV20-1; J: TRBJ1-2; DNA: TGCAGTGCTAGAGAGTCCAGCACCCATGGCTACACCTTC; CDR3: CSARESSTHGYTF
D: TRBD2; size: NA; V: TRBV5-4; J: TRBJ2-1; DNA: TGTGCCAGCAGCTTGGGACTAGCGGGGGGGCGGACTAATGAGCAGTTCTTC; CDR3: CASSLGLAGGRTNEQFF
D: NA; size: NA; V: TRBV12-3/TRBV12-4; J: TRBJ2-7; DNA: TGTGCCAGCAGTTTATCCGGGGAGCAGTACTTC; CDR3: CASSLSGEQYF
D: NA; size: NA; V: TRBV7-9; J: TRBJ2-2; DNA: TGTGCCAGCAGCTCGGATAACGGGGAGCTGTTTTTT; CDR3: CASSSDNGELFF
D: NA; size: NA; V: TRBV12-3/TRBV12-4; J: TRBJ1-2; DNA: TGTGCCAGCAGTTTTGAGGCCTATGGCTACACCTTC; CDR3: CASSFEAYGYTF
D: NA; size: NA; V: TRBV20-1; J: TRBJ1-2; DNA: TGCAGTGCTAGAGTGAGTCTCGTCGGGAGGGGAAATGGCTACACCTTC; CDR3: CSARVSLVGRGNGYTF
D: NA; size: NA; V: TRBV5-4; J: TRBJ2-1; DNA: TGTGCCAGCAGCGCATACAGAGTTTCCTACAATGAGCAGTTCTTC; CDR3: CASSAYRVSYNEQFF
D: NA; size: NA; V: TRBV20-1; J: TRBJ2-2; DNA: TGCAGTGCTAGAGGATTGACAGTGAACACCGGGGAGCTGTTTTTT; CDR3: CSARGLTVNTGELFF
D: NA; size: NA; V: TRBV20-1; J: TRBJ1-5; DNA: TGCAGTGTTAGAGGGGCCCCAGGCACTTATAGCAATCAGCCCCAGCATTTT; CDR3: CSVRGAPGTYSNQPQHF
D: NA; size: NA; V: TRBV28; J: TRBJ2-3; DNA: TGTGCCAGCGCCGTTCCCCAGAGGGGCACAAATACGCAGTATTTT; CDR3: CASAVPQRGTNTQYF
D: NA; size: NA; V: TRBV27; J: TRBJ1-4; DNA: TGTGCCAGCAGTTGGATCGGGGGTCGAAATAAACTGTTTTTT; CDR3: CASSWIGGRNKLFF
D: TRBD1; size: once; V: TRBV5-6; J: TRBJ2-3; DNA: TGTGCCAGCAGCCTCGTCGACAGGGGTGTTGCAGATACGCAGTATTTT; CDR3: CASSLVDRGVADTQYF
D: TRBD1; size: NA; V: TRBV30; J: TRBJ1-2; DNA: TGTGCCTGGAGTGCCGGGACAGGGGGAGGCTATGGCTACACCTTC; CDR3: CAWSAGTGGGYGYTF
D: NA; size: NA; V: TRBV2; J: TRBJ1-5; DNA: TGTGCCAGCAGTGTTGGGCTCGAGCCCCAGCATTTT; CDR3: CASSVGLEPQHF
D: NA; size: NA; V: TRBV30; J: TRBJ1-2; DNA: TGTGCCTGGATCACCGGGGCCCCCCTCAGAGGTTATGGCTACACCTTC; CDR3: CAWITGAPLRGYGYTF
D: TRBD2; size: NA; V: TRBV20-1; J: TRBJ2-3; DNA: TGCAGTGCTGGGGGGGGACTAACTAGCACAGATACGCAGTATTTT; CDR3: CSAGGGLTSTDTQYF